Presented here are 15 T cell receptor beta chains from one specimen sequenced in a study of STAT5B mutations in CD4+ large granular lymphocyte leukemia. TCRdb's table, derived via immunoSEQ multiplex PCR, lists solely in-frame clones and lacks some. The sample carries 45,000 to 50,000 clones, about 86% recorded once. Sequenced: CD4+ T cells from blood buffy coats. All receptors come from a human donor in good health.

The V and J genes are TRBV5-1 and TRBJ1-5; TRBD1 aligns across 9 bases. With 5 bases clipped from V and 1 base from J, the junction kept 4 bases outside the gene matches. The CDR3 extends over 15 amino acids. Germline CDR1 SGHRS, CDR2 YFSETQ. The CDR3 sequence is CASRPGTGSNQPQHF. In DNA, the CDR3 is TGCGCCAGCAGGCCCGGGACAGGGAGCAATCAGCCCCAGCATTTT.

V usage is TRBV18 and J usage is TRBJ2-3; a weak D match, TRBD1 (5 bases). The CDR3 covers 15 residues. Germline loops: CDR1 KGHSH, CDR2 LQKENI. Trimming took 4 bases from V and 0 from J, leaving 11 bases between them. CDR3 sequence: CASSLSQGSTDTQYF. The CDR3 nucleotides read TGTGCCAGCTCACTTTCGCAGGGAAGCACAGATACGCAGTATTTT. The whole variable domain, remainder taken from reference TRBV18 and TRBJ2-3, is NAGVMQNPRHLVRRRGQEARLRCSPMKGHSHVYWYRQLPEEGLKFMVYLQKENIIDESGMPKERFSAEFPKEGPSILRIQQVVRGDSAAYFCASSLSQGSTDTQYFGPGTRLTVL.

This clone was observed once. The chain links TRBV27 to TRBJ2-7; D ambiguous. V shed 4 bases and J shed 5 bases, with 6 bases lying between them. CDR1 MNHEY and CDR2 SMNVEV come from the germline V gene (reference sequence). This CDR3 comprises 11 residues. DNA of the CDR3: TGTGCCAGCAGTTGGAATGACGAGCAGTACTTC. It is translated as CASSWNDEQYF.

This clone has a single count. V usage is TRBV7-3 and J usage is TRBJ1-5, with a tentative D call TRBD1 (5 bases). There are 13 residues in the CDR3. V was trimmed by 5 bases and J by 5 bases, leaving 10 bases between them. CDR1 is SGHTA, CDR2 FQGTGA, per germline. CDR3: CASSRTPDQPQHF. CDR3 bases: TGTGCCAGCAGCCGGACACCGGATCAGCCCCAGCATTTT.

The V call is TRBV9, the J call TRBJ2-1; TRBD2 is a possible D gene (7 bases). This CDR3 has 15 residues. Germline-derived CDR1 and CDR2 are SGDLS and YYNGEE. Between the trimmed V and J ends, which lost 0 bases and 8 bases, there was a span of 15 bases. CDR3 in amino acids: CASSVAAGEGYEQFF. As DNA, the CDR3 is TGTGCCAGCAGCGTAGCGGCAGGGGAGGGGTATGAGCAGTTCTTC.

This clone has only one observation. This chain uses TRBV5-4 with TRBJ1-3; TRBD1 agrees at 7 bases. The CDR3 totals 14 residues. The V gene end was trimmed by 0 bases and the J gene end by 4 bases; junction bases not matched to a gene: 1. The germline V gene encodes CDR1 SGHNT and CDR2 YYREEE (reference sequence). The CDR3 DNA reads TGTGCCAGCAGCTTGGAAGGGGGCGGAAACACCATATATTTT. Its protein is CASSLEGGGNTIYF.

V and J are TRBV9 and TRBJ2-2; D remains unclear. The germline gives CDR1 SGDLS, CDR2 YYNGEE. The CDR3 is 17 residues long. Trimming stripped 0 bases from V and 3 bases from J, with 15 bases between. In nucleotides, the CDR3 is TGTGCCAGCAGCGTAGCTACGGCAGGTTCTTACACCGGGGAGCTGTTTTTT. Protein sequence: CASSVATAGSYTGELFF.

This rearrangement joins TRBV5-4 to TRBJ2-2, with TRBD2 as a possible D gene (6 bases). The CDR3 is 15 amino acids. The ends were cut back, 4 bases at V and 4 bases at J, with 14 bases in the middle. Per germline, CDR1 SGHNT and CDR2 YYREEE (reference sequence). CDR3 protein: CASSPGRGRTGELFF. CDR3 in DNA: TGTGCCAGCAGCCCCGGGCGGGGACGCACCGGGGAGCTGTTTTTT. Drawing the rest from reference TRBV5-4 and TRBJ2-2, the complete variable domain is ETGVTQSPTHLIKTRGQQVTLRCSSQSGHNTVSWYQQALGQGPQFIFQYYREEENGRGNFPPRFSGLQFPNYSSELNVNALELDDSALYLCASSPGRGRTGELFFGEGSRLTVL.

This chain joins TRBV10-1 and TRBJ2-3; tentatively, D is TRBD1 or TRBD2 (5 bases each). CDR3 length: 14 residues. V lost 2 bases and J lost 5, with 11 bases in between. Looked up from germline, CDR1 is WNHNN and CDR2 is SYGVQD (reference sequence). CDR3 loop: CASSEPGRGDTQYF. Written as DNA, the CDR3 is TGCGCCAGCAGTGAGCCGGGACGGGGAGATACGCAGTATTTT.

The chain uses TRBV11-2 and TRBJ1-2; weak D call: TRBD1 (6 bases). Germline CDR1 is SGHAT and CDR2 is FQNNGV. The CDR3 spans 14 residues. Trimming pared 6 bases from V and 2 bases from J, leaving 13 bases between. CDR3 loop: CASSRQGLNYGYTF. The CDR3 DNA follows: TGTGCCAGCAGTCGCCAGGGGTTGAACTATGGCTACACCTTC.

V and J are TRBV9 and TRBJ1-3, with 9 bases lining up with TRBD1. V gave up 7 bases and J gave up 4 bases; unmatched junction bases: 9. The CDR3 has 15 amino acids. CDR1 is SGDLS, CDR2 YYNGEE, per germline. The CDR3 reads CASQQGAGKGNTIYF. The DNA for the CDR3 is TGTGCCAGCCAACAGGGGGCTGGGAAGGGAAACACCATATATTTT.

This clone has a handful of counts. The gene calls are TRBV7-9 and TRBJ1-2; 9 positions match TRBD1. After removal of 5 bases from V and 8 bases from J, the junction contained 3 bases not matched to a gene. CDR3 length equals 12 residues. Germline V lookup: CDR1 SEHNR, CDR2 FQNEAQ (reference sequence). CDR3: CASSPGTGGYTF. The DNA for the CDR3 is TGTGCCAGCAGCCCCGGGACAGGGGGCTACACCTTC.

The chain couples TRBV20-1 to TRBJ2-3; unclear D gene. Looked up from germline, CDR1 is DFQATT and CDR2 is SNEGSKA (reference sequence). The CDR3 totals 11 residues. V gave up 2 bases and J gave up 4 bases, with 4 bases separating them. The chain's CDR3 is CSARLSDTQYF. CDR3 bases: TGCAGTGCTAGACTATCAGATACGCAGTATTTT.

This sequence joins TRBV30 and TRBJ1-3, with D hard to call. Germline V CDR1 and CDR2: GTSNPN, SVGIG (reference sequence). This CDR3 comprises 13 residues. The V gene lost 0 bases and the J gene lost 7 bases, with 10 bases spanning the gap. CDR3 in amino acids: CAWSVQKVNTIYF. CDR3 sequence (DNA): TGTGCCTGGAGTGTACAAAAGGTCAACACCATATATTTT.

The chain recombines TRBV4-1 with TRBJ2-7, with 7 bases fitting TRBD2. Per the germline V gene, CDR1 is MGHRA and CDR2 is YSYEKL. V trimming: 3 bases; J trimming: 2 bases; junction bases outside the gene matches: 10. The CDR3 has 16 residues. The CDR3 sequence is CASSHIGGRTTYEQYF. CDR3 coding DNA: TGCGCCAGCAGCCATATAGGCGGGAGAACCACCTACGAGCAGTACTTC.